Given below is one TCR beta chain in context. Its antigen is undetermined. CDR3 length equals 16 residues. Germline V CDR1 and CDR2: MGHRA, YSYEKL. Trimming took 3 bases from V and 7 from J, leaving 21 bases between them. The sample originates from a study of T cell repertoires in cytomegalovirus infection. Turning to the study itself: HLA-C-restricted CMV epitopes, recently identified, and well-studied HLA-B-restricted ones were used by the study. CMV infection plus the matching HLA type was flagged by public TCR beta signatures. Study-level findings and limits: Identification of carriers of CMV plus the relevant HLA was achieved through cumulative public TCR beta family frequency. The ex vivo response was dominated by HLA-C-restricted CMV-specific TCR beta clonotypes.

TCRdb used MiXCR to reprocess the reads, holding one entry per CDR3 protein. Of hundreds of thousands of distinct CDR3 sequences listed, around a third are singletons. The sequence derives from a human donor in good health (CMV status not recorded). Some clones in this sample may be carry-over from other donors' samples. The genes are TRBV4-1 and TRBJ2-5; the D is unclear. Specimen: cultured PBMCs, collected from culture after CMV antigen stimulation. The CDR3 sequence: CASSQASLGDFGTQYF. In nucleotides, the CDR3 is TGCGCCAGCAGCCAGGCATCCCTTGGGGATTTCGGGACCCAGTACTTC.